This is a list of T cell receptor beta chains from one sample in a study of response to subunit inactivated influenza vaccine. TCRdb ran MiXCR on the RT-PCR reads and lists one entry per CDR3 protein. The sample lists 530,000 or so distinct CDR3 sequences; 25% were seen once. This specimen was CD4+ T cells sorted from PBMCs, taken 5 days after vaccination. All receptors come from a middle-aged man who received an inactivated influenza vaccine. The CDR3 runs from the conserved cysteine through the conserved F or W. Clone size is shown for a subset of rows, as once, few, many or a class of expanded clone.

j_call cdr3_length clone_size v_call cdr3_aa
TRBJ2-2 17 . TRBV7-8 CASSLDGVNANTGELFF
TRBJ2-1 12 . TRBV29-1 CSVAQAYNEQFF
TRBJ2-3 14 . TRBV20-1 CSAEDGRSTDTQYF
TRBJ2-5 15 . TRBV5-1 CASRPDQGPGGNQYF
TRBJ2-7 14 . TRBV18 CASSPAGDPYEQYF
TRBJ1-1 13 . TRBV10-3 CAISDDKNTEAFF
TRBJ2-1 15 many TRBV27 CASHTGTGVYNEQFF
TRBJ2-7 14 . TRBV30 CAWSGTGGNYEQYF
TRBJ1-1 14 once TRBV4-3 CASSPSDRTTEAFF
TRBJ2-7 13 few TRBV29-1 CSVATTRSYEQYF
TRBJ2-1 14 few TRBV19 CASSVGLAGNEQFF
TRBJ1-1 11 . TRBV2 CASSELSEAFF
TRBJ2-7 14 . TRBV20-1 CSARGWQSTYEQYF
TRBJ2-2 15 few TRBV6-2/TRBV6-3 CASSYSIWGAGELFF
TRBJ2-5 14 few TRBV20-1 CSARAGVYQETQYF
TRBJ2-5 12 . TRBV18 CASSETDVTQYF
TRBJ2-5 16 once TRBV25-1 CASSDWGQIQQETQYF
TRBJ2-7 15 . TRBV27 CASSRGTSGSYEQYF
TRBJ2-2 16 few TRBV5-1 CASSPVQQPNTGELFF
TRBJ2-1 15 few TRBV27 CASSRVAGGPSEQFF
TRBJ2-5 15 few TRBV7-9 CASSSWYRQQETQYF
TRBJ2-3 16 . TRBV5-1 CASSWQGGETTDTQYF
TRBJ2-5 13 . TRBV12-3/TRBV12-4 CASCIVRGETQYF
TRBJ2-1 17 few TRBV5-1 CASSSGTSNAGYNEQFF
TRBJ1-1 12 few TRBV20-1 CSANRMNTEAFF
TRBJ2-3 14 few TRBV5-8 CASSSTGRYDTQYF
TRBJ2-5 19 . TRBV11-1 CASSLARMRGHLPQETQYF
TRBJ2-7 14 few TRBV21-1 CASNDWGPSYEQYF
TRBJ1-5 16 few TRBV6-2/TRBV6-3 CASRSQGEGGNQPQHF
TRBJ2-7 12 . TRBV28 CASWGGFDEQYF
TRBJ1-1 13 . TRBV28 CASTNRVNTEAFF
TRBJ1-5 15 few TRBV6-5 CASSSQQGPGQPQHF
TRBJ2-3 15 many TRBV7-2 CASSLKVMGGDTQYF
TRBJ2-7 13 . TRBV29-1 CSVGRGGFYEQYF